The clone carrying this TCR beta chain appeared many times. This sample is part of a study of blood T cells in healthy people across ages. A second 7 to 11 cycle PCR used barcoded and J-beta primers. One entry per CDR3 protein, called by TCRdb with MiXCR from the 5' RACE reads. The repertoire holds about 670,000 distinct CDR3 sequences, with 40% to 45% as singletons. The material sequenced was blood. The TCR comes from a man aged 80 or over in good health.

The DNA of the CDR3 is TGTGCCAGCAGCCCTCGAGCGGGGGATACGCAGTATTTT. This codes for CASSPRAGDTQYF. The V and J genes are TRBV7-2 and TRBJ2-3; 7 positions match TRBD2. This CDR3 spans 13 amino acids. Losses at the gene ends were 5 bases for V and 6 bases for J; bases not matched to a gene: 5. The germline V gene encodes CDR1 SGHTA and CDR2 FQGNSA.